Listed below are T cell receptor beta chains from one sample, sequenced in a study of siplizumab effects on memory and regulatory T cells. Method: immunoSEQ multiplex PCR; TCRdb's copy keeps in-frame clones and lacks some. This table has about 91,000 clones, more than 85% appearing once. The sequenced material came from CD8+ T cells sorted from blood. Receptor source: a human donor in good health. Both conserved end residues are part of each CDR3. The order of the fields is D gene, V gene, J gene, clone size, CDR3 DNA, CDR3 protein. D genes are given only for firm matches. Expanded clones are given a class, and other clones once, few, many or no size at all.

TRBD1	TRBV7-9	TRBJ2-7	-	TGTGCCAGCAGCCCCGGGACAGGGGGAGAGCAGTACTTC	CASSPGTGGEQYF
-	TRBV6-1	TRBJ1-2	-	TGTGCCAGCAGTGAACACCCCGACAAAGGACAGAACTATGGCTACACCTTC	CASSEHPDKGQNYGYTF
-	TRBV5-6	TRBJ2-7	-	TGTGCCAGCAGCACGTCTCCGGGCCTCGGGGACCCCTACGAGCAGTACTTC	CASSTSPGLGDPYEQYF
TRBD1	TRBV11-3	TRBJ2-7	few	TGTGCCAGCAGCCAGGGGTGGGACAGGGCATACGAGCAGTACTTC	CASSQGWDRAYEQYF
TRBD1	TRBV11-2	TRBJ1-1	-	TGTGCCAGCAGCCCGTCGAGGGACAGGGTTTTGAACACTGAAGCTTTCTTT	CASSPSRDRVLNTEAFF
TRBD2	TRBV6-5	TRBJ2-1	-	TGTGCCAGCAGTTTTGAGGGACTAGCGGGAGGTGAGCAGTTCTTC	CASSFEGLAGGEQFF
-	TRBV7-9	TRBJ1-3	-	TGTGCCAGCAGCTTAGACCGAAACACCATATATTTT	CASSLDRNTIYF
-	TRBV5-1	TRBJ2-7	-	TGCGCCAGCAGCTTTTGGGCAGGGAGCTCCTACGAGCAGTACTTC	CASSFWAGSSYEQYF
-	TRBV27	TRBJ2-3	-	TGTGCCAGCACCCAAGGTCCAAACACAGATACGCAGTATTTT	CASTQGPNTDTQYF
-	TRBV11-2	TRBJ2-7	-	TGTGCCAGCAGCTACGGGACTTCGGTCGAGCAGTACTTC	CASSYGTSVEQYF
-	TRBV6-1	TRBJ1-2	-	TGTGCCAGCAGTGGCGGTGGCTACACCTTC	CASSGGGYTF